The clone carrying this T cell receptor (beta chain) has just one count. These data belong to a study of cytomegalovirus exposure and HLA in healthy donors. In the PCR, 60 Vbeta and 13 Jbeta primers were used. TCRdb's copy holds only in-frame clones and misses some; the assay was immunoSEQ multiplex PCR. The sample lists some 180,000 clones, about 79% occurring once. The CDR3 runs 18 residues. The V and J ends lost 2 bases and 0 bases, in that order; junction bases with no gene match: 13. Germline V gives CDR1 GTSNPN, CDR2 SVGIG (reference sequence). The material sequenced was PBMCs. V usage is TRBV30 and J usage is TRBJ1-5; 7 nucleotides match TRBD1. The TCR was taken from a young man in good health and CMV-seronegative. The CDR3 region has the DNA TGTGCCTGGAGTACCACAGGGGAACCTCTGACTAGCAATCAGCCCCAGCATTTT. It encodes CAWSTTGEPLTSNQPQHF.